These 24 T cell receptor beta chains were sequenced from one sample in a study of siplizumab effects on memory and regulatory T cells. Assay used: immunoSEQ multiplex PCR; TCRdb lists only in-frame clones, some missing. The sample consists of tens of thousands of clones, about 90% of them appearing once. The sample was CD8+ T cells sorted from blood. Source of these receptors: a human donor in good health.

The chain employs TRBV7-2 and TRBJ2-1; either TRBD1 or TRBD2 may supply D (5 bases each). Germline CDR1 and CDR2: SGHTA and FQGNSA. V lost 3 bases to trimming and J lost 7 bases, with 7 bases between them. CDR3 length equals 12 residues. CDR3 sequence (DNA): TGTGCCAGCAGCTTCTGGGGGAATGAGCAGTTCTTC. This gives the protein CASSFWGNEQFF.

The CDR3 sequence: CSAQWDPYNEQFF. The CDR3 nucleotides read TGCAGCGCCCAGTGGGACCCATACAATGAGCAGTTCTTC. J is TRBJ2-1 and V is TRBV29-1; D could derive from TRBD1 or TRBD2 (5 bases each). Germline assignment: CDR1 SQVTM and CDR2 ANQGSEA. The CDR3 loop spans 13 amino acids. V lost 7 bases and J lost 4, with 14 bases in between.

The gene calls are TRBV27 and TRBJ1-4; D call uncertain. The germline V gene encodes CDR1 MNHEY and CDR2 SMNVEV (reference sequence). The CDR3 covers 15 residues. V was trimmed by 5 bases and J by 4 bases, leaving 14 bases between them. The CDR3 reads CASSPPRYHNEKLFF. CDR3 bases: TGTGCCAGCAGTCCGCCTAGGTATCATAATGAAAAACTGTTTTTT.

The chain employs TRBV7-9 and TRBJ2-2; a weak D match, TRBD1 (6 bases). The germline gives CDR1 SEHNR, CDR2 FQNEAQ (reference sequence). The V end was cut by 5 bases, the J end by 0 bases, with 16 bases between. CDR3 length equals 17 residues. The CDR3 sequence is CASSPRRQGSNTGELFF. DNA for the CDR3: TGTGCCAGCAGCCCCCGCCGCCAGGGGTCGAACACCGGGGAGCTGTTTTTT.

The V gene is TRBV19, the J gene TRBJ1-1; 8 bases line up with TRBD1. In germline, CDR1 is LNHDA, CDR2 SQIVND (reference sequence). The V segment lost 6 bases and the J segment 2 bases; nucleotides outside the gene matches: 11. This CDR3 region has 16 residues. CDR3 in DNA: TGTGCCAGTAGGGACCCTGGGACAGGAAGAAACACTGAAGCTTTCTTT. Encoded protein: CASRDPGTGRNTEAFF.

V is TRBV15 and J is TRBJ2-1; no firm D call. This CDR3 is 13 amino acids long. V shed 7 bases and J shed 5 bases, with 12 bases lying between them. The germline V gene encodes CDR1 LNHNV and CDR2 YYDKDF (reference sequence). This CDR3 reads CATNERRHNEQFF. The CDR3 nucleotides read TGTGCCACCAACGAGCGTAGGCACAATGAGCAGTTCTTC.

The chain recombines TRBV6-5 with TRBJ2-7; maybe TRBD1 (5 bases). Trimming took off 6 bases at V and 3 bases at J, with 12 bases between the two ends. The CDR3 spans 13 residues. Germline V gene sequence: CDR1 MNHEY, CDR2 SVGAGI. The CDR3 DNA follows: TGTGCCAGCAGCTACAGCGACAGCTACGAGCAGTACTTC. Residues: CASSYSDSYEQYF.

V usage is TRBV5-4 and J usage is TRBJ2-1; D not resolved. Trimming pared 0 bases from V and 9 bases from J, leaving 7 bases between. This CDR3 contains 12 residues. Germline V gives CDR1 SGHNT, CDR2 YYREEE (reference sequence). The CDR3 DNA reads TGTGCCAGCAGCTTGGATGAAGGTGAGCAGTTCTTC. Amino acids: CASSLDEGEQFF.

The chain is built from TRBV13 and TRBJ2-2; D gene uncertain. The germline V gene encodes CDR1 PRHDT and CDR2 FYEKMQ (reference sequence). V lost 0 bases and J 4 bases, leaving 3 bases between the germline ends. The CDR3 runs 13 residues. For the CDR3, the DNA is TGTGCCAGCAGCTTAGGTGGCACCGGGGAGCTGTTTTTT. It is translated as CASSLGGTGELFF.

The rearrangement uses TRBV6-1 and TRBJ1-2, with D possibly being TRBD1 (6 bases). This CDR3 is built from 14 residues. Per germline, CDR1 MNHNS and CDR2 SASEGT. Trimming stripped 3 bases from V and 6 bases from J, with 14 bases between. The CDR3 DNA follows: TGTGCCAGCAGTGAGAACAGGGTCACCGATGGCTACACCTTC. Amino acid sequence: CASSENRVTDGYTF.

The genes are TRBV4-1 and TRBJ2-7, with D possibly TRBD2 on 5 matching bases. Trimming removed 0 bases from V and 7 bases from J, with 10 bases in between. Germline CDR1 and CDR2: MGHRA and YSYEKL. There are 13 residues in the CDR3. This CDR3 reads CASSQDGGWEQYF. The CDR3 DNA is TGCGCCAGCAGCCAAGATGGCGGGTGGGAGCAGTACTTC.

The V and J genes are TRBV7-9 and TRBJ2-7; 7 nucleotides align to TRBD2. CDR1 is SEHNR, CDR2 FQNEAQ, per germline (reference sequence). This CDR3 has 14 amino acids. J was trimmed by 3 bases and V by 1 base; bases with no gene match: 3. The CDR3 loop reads CASSLGGLGYEQYF. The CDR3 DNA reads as TGTGCCAGCAGCTTAGGAGGACTAGGCTACGAGCAGTACTTC.

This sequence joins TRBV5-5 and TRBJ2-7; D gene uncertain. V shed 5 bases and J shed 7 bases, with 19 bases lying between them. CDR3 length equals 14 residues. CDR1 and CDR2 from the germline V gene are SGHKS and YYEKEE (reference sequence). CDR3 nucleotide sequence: TGTGCCAGCAGGCTTGACGGAACCTACGTGGAGCAGTACTTC. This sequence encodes CASRLDGTYVEQYF.

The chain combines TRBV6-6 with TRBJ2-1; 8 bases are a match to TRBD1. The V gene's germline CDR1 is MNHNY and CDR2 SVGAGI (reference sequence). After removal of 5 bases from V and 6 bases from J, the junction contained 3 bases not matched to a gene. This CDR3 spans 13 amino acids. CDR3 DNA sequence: TGTGCCAGCAGTACCGGACAGGGCAATGAGCAGTTCTTC. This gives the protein CASSTGQGNEQFF.

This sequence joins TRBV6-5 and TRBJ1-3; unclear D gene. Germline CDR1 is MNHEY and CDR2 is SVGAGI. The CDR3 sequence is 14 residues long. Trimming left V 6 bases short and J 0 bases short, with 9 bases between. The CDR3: CASSSHFSGNTIYF. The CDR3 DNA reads TGTGCCAGCAGCTCCCATTTCTCTGGAAACACCATATATTTT.

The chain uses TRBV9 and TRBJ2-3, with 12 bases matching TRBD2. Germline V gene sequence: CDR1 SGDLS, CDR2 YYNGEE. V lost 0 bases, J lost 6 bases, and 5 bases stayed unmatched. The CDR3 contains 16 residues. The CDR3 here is CASSVGLAGAGDTQYF. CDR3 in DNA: TGTGCCAGCAGCGTAGGACTAGCGGGGGCAGGGGATACGCAGTATTTT.

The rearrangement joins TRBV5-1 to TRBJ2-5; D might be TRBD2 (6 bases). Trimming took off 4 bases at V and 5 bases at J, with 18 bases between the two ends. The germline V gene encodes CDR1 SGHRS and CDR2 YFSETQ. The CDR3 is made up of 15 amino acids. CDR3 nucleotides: TGCGCCAGCAGCCCGAGTGGGGGGACGCGGGAGACCCAGTACTTC. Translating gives CASSPSGGTRETQYF.

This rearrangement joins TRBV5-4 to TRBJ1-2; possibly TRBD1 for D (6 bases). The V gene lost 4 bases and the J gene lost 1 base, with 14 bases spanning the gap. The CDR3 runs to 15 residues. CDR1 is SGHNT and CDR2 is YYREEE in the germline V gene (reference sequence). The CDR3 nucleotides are TGTGCCAGCAGCCCCCCCCAACAGGGTAACTATGGCTACACCTTC. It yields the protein CASSPPQQGNYGYTF.

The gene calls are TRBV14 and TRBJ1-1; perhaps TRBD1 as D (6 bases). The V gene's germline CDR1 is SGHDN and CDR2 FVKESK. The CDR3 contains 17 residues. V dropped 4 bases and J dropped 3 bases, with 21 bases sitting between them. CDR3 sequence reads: CASSRATGPRGDTEAFF. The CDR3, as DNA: TGTGCCAGCAGCCGAGCGACAGGCCCACGAGGGGACACTGAAGCTTTCTTT.

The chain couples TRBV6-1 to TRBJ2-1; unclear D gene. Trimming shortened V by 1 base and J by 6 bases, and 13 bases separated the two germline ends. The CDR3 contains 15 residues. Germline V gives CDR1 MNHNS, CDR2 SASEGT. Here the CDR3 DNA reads TGTGCCAGCAGTGAAGGGTGGCCGCCATTCAATGAGCAGTTCTTC. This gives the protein CASSEGWPPFNEQFF.

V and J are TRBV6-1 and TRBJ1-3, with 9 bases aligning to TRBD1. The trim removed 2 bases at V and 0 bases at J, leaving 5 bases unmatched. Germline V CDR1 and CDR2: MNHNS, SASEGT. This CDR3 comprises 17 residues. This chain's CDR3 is CASSELDRGDSGNTIYF. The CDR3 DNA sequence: TGTGCCAGCAGTGAACTGGACAGGGGAGACTCTGGAAACACCATATATTTT.

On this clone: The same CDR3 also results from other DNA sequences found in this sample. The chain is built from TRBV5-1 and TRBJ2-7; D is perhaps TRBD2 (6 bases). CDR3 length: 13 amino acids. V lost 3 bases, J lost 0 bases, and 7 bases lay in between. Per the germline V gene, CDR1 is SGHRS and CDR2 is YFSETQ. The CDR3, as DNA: TGCGCCAGCAGCTCCGGGAGCTCCTACGAGCAGTACTTC. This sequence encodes CASSSGSSYEQYF.

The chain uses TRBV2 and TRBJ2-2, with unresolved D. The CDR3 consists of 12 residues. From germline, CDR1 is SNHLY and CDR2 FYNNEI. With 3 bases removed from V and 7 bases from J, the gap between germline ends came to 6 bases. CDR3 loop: CASSDSRGELFF. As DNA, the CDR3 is TGTGCCAGCAGTGACTCTCGCGGGGAGCTGTTTTTT.

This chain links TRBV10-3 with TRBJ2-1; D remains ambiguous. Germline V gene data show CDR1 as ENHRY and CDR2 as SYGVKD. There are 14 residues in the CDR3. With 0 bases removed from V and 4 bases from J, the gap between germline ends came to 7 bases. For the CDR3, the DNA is TGTGCCATCAGTGAGTCACAAATTTACAATGAGCAGTTCTTC. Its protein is CAISESQIYNEQFF.